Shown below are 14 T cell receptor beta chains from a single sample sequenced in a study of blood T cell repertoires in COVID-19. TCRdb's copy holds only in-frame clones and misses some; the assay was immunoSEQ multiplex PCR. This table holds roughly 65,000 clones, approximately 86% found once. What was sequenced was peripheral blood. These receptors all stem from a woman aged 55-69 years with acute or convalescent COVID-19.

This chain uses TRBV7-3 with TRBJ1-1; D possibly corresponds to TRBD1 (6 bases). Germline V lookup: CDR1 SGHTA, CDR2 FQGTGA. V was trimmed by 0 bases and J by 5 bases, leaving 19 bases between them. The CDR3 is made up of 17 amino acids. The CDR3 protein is CASSLTREQGRGTEAFF. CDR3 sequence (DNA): TGTGCCAGCAGCTTAACACGTGAACAGGGTCGGGGAACTGAAGCTTTCTTT.

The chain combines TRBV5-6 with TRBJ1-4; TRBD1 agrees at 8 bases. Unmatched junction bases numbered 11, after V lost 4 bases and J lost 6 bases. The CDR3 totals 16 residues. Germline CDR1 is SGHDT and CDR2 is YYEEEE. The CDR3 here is CASSPDRGSGYEKLFF. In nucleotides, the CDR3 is TGTGCCAGCAGCCCCGACAGGGGTTCGGGTTATGAAAAACTGTTTTTT.

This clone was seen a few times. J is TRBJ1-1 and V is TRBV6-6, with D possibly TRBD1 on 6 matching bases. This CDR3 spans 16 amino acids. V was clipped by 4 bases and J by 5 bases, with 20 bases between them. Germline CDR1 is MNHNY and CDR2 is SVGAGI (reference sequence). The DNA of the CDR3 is TGTGCCAGCAGTTTTATTATTGGCAGGGGTCAAACTGAAGCTTTCTTT. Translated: CASSFIIGRGQTEAFF.

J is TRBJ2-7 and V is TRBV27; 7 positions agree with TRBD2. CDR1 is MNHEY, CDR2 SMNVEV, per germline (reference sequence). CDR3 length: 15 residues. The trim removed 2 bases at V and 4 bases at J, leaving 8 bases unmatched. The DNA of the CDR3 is TGTGCCAGCAGTTTAGATGGCGGGGGATTTTACGAGCAGTACTTC. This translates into CASSLDGGGFYEQYF.

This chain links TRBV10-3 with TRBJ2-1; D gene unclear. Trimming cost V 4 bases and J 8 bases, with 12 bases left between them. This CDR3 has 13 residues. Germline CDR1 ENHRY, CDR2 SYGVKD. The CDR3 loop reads CAISAPSVDEQFF. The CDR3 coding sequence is TGTGCCATCAGTGCCCCTAGTGTCGATGAGCAGTTCTTC.

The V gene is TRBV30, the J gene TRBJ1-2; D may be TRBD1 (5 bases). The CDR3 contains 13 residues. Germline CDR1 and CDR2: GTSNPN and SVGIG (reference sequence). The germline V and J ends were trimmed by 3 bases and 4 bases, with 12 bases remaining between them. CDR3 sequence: CAWRGEGIYGYTF. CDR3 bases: TGTGCCTGGAGGGGGGAGGGAATCTATGGCTACACCTTC.

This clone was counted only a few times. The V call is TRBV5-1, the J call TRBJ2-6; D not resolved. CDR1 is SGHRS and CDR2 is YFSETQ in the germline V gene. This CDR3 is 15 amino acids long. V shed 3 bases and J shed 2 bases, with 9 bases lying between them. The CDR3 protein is CASSSGLPGANVLTF. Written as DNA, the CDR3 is TGCGCCAGCAGCTCTGGCCTCCCTGGGGCCAACGTCCTGACTTTC.

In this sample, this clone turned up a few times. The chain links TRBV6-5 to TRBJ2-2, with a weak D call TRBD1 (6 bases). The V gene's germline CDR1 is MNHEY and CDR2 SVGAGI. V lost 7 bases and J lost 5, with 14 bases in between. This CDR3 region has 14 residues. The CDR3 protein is CASNIGQLTGELFF. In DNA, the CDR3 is TGTGCCAGCAATATTGGACAGCTTACCGGGGAGCTGTTTTTT.

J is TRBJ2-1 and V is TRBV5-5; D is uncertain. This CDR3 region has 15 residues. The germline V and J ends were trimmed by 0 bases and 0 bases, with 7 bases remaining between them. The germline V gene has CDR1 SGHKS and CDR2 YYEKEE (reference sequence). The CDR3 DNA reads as TGTGCCAGCAGCTTGGGACTGTACTCCTACAATGAGCAGTTCTTC. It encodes CASSLGLYSYNEQFF.

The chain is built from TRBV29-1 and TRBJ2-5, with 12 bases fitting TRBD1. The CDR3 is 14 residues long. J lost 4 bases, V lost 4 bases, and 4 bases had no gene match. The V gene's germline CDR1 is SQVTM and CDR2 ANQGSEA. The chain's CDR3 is CSVVGDRGLETQYF. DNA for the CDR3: TGCAGCGTTGTCGGGGACAGGGGGCTAGAGACCCAGTACTTC.

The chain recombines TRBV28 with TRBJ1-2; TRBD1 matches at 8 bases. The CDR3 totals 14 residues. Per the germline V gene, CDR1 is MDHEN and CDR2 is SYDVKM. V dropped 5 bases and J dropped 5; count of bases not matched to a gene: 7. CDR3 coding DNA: TGTGCCAGCAGTATTACGGGACAGGAGTATGGCTACACCTTC. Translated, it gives CASSITGQEYGYTF.

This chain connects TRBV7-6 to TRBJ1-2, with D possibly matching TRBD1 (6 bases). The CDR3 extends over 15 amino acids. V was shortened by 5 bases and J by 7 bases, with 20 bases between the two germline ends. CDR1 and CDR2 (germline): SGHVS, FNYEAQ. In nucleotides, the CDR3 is TGTGCCAGCAGCAAAGGGACACCCGGCGGGGGTGGCTACACCTTC. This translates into CASSKGTPGGGGYTF.

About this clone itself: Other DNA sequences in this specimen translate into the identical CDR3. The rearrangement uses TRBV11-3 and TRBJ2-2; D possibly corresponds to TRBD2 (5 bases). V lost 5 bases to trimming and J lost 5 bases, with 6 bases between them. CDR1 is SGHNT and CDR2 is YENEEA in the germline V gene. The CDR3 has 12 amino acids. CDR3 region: CASSRGTGELFF. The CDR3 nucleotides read TGTGCCAGCAGCCGGGGAACCGGGGAGCTGTTTTTT. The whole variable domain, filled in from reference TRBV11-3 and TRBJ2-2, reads EAGVVQSPRYKIIEKKQPVAFWCNPISGHNTLYWYLQNLGQGPELLIRYENEEAVDDSQLPKDRFSAERLKGVDSTLKIQPAELGDSAVYLCASSRGTGELFFGEGSRLTVL.

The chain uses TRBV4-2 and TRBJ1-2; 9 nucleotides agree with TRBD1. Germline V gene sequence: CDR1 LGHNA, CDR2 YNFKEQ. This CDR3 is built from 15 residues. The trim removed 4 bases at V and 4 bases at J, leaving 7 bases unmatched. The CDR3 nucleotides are TGTGCCAGCAGCCTTCGACAGGGGGGGGGCTATGGCTACACCTTC. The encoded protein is CASSLRQGGGYGYTF.